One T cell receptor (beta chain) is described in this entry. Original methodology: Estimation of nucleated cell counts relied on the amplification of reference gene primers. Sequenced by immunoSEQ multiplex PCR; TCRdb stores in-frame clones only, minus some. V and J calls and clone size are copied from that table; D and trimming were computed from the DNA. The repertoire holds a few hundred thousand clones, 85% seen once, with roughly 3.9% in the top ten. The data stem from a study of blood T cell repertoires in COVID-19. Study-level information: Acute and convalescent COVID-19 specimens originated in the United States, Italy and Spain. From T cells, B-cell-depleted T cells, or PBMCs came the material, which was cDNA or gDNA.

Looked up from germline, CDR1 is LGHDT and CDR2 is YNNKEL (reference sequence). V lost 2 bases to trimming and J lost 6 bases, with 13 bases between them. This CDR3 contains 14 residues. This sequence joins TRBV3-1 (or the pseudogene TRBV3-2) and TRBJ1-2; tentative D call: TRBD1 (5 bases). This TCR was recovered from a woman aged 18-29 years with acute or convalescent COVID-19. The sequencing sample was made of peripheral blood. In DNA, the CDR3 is TGTGCCAGCAGCCAAATACCGGGAGGGGATGGCTACACCTTC. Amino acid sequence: CASSQIPGGDGYTF.